This entry lists 7 T cell receptor beta chains sequenced from one sample in a study of shared clonotypes between healthy human individuals. Libraries were prepared by immunoSEQ multiplex PCR; TCRdb keeps only in-frame clonotypes and omits some of them. The sample holds 2.3 million or so clones, approximately 93% seen once. The sequenced sample was naive CD4+ T cells from PBMCs. Indicated subset: CD45RA+ positively selected. The receptors shown here come from a man younger than 35 in good health. Some clones in this sample may be carry-over from other donors' samples.

The J gene is TRBJ1-3, the V gene TRBV7-6, with D unresolved. This CDR3 has 12 residues. Per germline, CDR1 SGHVS and CDR2 FNYEAQ. V shed 5 bases and J shed 6 bases, with 8 bases lying between them. CDR3: CASSPYLNTIYF. CDR3 nucleotide sequence: TGTGCCAGCAGCCCGTACCTAAACACCATATATTTT.

This clone was picked up a small number of times. The sample has other DNA sequences that encode this CDR3 too. In DNA, the CDR3 is TGTGCCAGCTCACCGGGACTAGCGGGCTCCTACAATGAGCAGTTCTTC. Residues: CASSPGLAGSYNEQFF. The chain is built from TRBV18 and TRBJ2-1; 12 bases agree with TRBD2. Germline CDR1 and CDR2: KGHSH and LQKENI. The ends lost 3 bases at V and 0 bases at J; junction bases unmatched: 0. The CDR3 contains 16 residues. Using reference TRBV18 and TRBJ2-1 for the parts outside the CDR3, the full variable domain is NAGVMQNPRHLVRRRGQEARLRCSPMKGHSHVYWYRQLPEEGLKFMVYLQKENIIDESGMPKERFSAEFPKEGPSILRIQQVVRGDSAAYFCASSPGLAGSYNEQFFGPGTRLTVL.

The chain couples TRBV2 to TRBJ1-1, with a tentative D call TRBD1 (5 bases). The CDR3 consists of 15 residues. CDR1 is SNHLY and CDR2 is FYNNEI in the germline V gene. The V end was cut by 5 bases, the J end by 1 base, with 14 bases between. The CDR3, as DNA: TGTGCCAGCAGTTTAGCGGGGCTCCCGAACACTGAAGCTTTCTTT. Translated: CASSLAGLPNTEAFF. The variable domain in full, completed from reference TRBV2 and TRBJ1-1, reads EPEVTQTPSHQVTQMGQEVILRCVPISNHLYFYWYRQILGQKVEFLVSFYNNEISEKSEIFDDQFSVERPDGSNFTLKIRSTKLEDSAMYFCASSLAGLPNTEAFFGQGTRLTVV.

This rearrangement joins TRBV28 to TRBJ1-5, with a possible D match to TRBD1 (5 bases). Germline CDR1 MDHEN, CDR2 SYDVKM. The CDR3 is made up of 15 amino acids. The germline V and J ends were trimmed by 6 bases and 0 bases, with 12 bases remaining between them. The DNA for the CDR3 is TGTGCCAGCAGCGAACAGGTAACTAGCAATCAGCCCCAGCATTTT. This translates into CASSEQVTSNQPQHF.

This sequence joins TRBV11-3 and TRBJ2-2; possibly TRBD1 or TRBD2 for D (5 bases each). Trimming cost V 5 bases and J 3 bases, with 13 bases left between them. This CDR3 is 15 amino acids long. The germline V gene has CDR1 SGHNT and CDR2 YENEEA. CDR3 protein: CASSRAGTYTGELFF. The CDR3 DNA is TGTGCCAGCAGCCGGGCAGGGACCTACACCGGGGAGCTGTTTTTT.

The CDR3 loop is CASRLTGVPGELFF. CDR3 DNA sequence: TGTGCCAGCAGGCTCACAGGGGTCCCCGGGGAGCTGTTTTTT. This chain joins TRBV13 and TRBJ2-2; 7 positions match TRBD1. CDR1 and CDR2 from the germline V gene are PRHDT and FYEKMQ (reference sequence). Trimming at V came to 6 bases and at J to 6 bases, leaving 7 bases not matched to a gene. The CDR3 has 14 residues.

Details on this clone: The sample carries other DNA sequences with the same CDR3. The chain combines TRBV5-1 with TRBJ1-1; 7 bases fit TRBD1. This CDR3 is built from 15 residues. The V gene's germline CDR1 is SGHRS and CDR2 YFSETQ. Trimming removed 3 bases from V and 0 bases from J; junction bases left unmatched: 5. In DNA, the CDR3 is TGCGCCAGCAGCTCGGGACAGACCATGAACACTGAAGCTTTCTTT. As protein: CASSSGQTMNTEAFF.